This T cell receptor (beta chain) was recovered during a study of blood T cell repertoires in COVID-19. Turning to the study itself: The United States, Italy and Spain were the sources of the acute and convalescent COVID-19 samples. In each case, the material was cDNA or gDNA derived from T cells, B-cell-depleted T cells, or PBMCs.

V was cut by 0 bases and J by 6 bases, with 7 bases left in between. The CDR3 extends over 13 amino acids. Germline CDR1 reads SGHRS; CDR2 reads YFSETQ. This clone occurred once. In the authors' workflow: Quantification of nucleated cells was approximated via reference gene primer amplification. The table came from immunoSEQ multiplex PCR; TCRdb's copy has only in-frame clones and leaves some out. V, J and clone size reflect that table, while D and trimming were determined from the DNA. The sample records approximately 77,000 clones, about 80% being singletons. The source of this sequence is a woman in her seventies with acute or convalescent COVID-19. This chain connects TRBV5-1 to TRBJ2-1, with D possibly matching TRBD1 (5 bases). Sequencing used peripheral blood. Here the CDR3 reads CASSLVRVNEQFF. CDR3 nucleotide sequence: TGCGCCAGCAGCTTGGTCAGGGTCAATGAGCAGTTCTTC.